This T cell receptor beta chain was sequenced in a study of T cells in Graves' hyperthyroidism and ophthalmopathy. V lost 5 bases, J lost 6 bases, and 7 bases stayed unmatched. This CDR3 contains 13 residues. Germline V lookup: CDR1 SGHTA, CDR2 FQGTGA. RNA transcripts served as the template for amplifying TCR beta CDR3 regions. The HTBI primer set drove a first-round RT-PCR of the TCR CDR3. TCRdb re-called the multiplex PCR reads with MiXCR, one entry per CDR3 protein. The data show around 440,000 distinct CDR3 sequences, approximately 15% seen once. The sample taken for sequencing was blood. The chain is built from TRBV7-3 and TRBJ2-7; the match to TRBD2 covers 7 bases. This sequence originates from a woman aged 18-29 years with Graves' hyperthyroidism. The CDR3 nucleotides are TGTGCCAGCAGCCCGGTGGGGGGGGGCGAGCAGTACTTC. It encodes CASSPVGGGEQYF.